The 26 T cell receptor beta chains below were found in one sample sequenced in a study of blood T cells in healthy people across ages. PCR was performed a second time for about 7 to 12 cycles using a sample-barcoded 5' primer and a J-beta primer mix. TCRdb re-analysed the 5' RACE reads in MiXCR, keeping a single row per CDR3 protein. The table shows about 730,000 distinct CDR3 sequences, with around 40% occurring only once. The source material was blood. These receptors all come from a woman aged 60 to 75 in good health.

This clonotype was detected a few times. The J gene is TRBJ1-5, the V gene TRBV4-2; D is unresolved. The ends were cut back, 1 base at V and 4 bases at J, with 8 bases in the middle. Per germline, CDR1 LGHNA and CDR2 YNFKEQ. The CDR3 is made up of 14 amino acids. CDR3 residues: CASSQVGRNQPQHF. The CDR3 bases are TGTGCCAGCAGCCAAGTCGGGCGGAATCAGCCCCAGCATTTT.

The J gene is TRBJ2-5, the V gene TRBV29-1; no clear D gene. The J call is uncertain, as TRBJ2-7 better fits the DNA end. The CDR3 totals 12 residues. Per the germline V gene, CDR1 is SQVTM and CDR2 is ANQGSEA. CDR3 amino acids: CSVEDDTDEQYF. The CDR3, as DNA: TGCAGCGTTGAAGACGACACGGACGAGCAGTACTTC.

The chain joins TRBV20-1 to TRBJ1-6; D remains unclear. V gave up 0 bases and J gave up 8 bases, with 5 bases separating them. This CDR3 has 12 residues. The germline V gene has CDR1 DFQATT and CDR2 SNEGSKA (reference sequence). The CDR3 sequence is CSARDHDSPLHF. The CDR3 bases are TGCAGTGCTAGAGATCACGATTCACCCCTCCACTTT.

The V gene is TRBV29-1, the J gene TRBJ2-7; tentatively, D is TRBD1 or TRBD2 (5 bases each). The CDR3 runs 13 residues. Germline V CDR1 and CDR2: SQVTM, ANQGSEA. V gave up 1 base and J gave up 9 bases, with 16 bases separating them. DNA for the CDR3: TGCAGCGTTGAAGGGTTAACGGGGCTAGGGCAGTACTTC. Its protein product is CSVEGLTGLGQYF.

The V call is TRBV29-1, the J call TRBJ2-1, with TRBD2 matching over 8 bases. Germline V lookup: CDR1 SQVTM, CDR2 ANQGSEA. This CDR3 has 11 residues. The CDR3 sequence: CSDGGENEQFF. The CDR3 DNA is TGCTCGGACGGGGGGGAGAATGAGCAGTTCTTC.

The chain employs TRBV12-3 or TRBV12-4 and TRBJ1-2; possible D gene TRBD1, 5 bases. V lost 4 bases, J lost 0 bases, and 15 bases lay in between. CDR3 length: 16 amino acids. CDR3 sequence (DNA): TGTGCCAGCAGTTCCCAGACAGCGCCCGCTAACTATGGCTACACCTTC. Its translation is CASSSQTAPANYGYTF.

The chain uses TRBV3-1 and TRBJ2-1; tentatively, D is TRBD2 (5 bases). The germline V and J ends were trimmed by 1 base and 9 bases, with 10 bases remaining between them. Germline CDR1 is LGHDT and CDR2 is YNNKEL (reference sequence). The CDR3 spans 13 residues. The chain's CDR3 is CASSQVRGLEQFF. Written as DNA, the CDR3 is TGTGCCAGCAGCCAAGTTCGAGGACTTGAGCAGTTCTTC.

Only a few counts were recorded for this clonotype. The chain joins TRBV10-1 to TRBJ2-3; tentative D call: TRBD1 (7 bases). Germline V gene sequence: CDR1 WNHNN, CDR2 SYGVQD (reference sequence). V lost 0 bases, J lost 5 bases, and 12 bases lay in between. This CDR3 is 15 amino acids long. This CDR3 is CASSESQGGGDTQYF. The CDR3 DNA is TGCGCCAGCAGTGAGTCTCAGGGGGGCGGAGATACGCAGTATTTT.

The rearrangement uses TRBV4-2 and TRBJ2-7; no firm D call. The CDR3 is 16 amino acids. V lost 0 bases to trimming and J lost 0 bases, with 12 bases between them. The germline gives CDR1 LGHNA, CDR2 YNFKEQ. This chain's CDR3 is CASSQDLTLSSYEQYF. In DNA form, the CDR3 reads TGTGCCAGCAGCCAAGACTTGACGCTGAGCTCCTACGAGCAGTACTTC.

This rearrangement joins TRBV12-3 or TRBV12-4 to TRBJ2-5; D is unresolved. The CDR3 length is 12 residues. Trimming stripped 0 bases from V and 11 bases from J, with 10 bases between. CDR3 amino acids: CASSLARREQYF. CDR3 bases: TGTGCCAGCAGTTTAGCCAGGCGAGAGCAGTACTTC.

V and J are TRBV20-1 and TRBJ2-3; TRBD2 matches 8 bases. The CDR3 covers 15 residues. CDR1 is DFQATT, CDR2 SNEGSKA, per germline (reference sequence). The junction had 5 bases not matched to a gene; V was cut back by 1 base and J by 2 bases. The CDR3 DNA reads TGCAGTGCTAGAGCACTAGCGGAGATCACAGATACGCAGTATTTT. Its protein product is CSARALAEITDTQYF.

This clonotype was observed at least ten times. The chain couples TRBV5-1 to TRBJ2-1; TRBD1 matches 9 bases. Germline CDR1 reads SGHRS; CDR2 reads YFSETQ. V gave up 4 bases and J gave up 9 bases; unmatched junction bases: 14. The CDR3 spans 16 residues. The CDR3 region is CASSPDPGQGVGEQFF. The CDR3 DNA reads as TGCGCCAGCAGCCCCGATCCGGGACAGGGCGTCGGTGAGCAGTTCTTC.

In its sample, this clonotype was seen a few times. CDR3 in amino acids: CASRWEGRNEQFF. CDR3 bases: TGCGCCAGCAGGTGGGAGGGCCGCAATGAGCAGTTCTTC. V and J are TRBV10-2 and TRBJ2-1; 7 nucleotides align to TRBD2. CDR3 length equals 13 residues. V shed 6 bases and J 6 bases; nucleotides not matched to a gene: 5. CDR1 and CDR2 from the germline V gene are WSHSY and SAAADI.

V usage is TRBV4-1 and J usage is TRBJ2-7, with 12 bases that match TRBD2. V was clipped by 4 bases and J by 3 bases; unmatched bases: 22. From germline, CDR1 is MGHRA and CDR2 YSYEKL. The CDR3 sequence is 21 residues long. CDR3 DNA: TGCGCCAGCAGCCGTGGACCACAGACGACTCTAGCGGGAGGGCCAGTCTACGAGCAGTACTTC. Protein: CASSRGPQTTLAGGPVYEQYF.

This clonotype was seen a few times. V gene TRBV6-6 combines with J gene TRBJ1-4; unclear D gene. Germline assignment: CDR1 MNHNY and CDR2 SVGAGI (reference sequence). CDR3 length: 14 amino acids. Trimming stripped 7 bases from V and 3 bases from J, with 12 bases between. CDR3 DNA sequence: TGTGCCAGCACTCGGACCGCCTCTAATGAAAAACTGTTTTTT. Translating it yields CASTRTASNEKLFF.

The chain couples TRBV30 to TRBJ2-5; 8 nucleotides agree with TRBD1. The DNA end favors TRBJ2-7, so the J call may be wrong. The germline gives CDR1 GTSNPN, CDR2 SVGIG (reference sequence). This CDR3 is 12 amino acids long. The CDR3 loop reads CASRDRHYEQYF. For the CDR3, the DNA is TGTGCCTCAAGGGACAGGCACTACGAGCAGTACTTC.

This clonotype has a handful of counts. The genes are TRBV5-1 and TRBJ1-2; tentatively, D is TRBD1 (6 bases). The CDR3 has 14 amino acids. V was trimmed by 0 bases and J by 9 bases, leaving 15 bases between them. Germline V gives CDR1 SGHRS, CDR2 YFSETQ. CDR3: CASSLALRGQSYTF. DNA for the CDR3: TGCGCCAGCAGCTTGGCCTTGAGAGGACAGAGCTACACCTTC.

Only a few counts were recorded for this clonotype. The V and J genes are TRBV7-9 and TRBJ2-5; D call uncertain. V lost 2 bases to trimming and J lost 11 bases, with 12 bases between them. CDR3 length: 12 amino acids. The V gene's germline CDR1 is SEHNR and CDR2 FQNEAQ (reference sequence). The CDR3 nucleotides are TGTGCCAGCAGCTTAAAGGAATTTGGGCAGTACTTC. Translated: CASSLKEFGQYF.

The chain's CDR3 is CSALTGAGNTIYF. The DNA of the CDR3 is TGCAGTGCTCTTACAGGGGCTGGAAACACCATATATTTT. This chain connects TRBV20-1 to TRBJ1-3, with 7 bases lining up with TRBD1. From germline, CDR1 is DFQATT and CDR2 SNEGSKA (reference sequence). This CDR3 has 13 amino acids. The J segment lost 2 bases and the V segment lost 5 bases, leaving 3 bases of the junction unmatched.

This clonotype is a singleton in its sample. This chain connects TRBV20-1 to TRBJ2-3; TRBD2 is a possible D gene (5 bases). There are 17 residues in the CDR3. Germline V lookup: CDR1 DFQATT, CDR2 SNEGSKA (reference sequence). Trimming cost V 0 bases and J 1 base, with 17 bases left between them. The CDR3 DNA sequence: TGCAGTGCTAGAGACCCTGAAACTAGACATCGCACAGATACGCAGTATTTT. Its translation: CSARDPETRHRTDTQYF.

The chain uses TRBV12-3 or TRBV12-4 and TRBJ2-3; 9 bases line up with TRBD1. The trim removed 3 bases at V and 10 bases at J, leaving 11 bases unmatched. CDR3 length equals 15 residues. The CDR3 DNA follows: TGTGCCAGCAGTTTGGTGGGACAGGGAGCTGATGCGCAGTATTTT. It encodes CASSLVGQGADAQYF.

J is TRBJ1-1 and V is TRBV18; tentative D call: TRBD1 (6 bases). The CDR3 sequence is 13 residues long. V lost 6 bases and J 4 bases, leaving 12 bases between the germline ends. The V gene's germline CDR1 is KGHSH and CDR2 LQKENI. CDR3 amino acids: CASSSGQRTEAFF. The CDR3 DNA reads TGTGCCAGCTCGTCAGGACAGCGCACTGAAGCTTTCTTT.

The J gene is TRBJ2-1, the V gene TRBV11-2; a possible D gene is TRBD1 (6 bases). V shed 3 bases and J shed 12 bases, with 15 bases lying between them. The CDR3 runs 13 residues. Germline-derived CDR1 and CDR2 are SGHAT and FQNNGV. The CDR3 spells CASSFNAGDRQFF. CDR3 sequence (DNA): TGTGCCAGCAGCTTTAACGCAGGGGATCGGCAGTTCTTC. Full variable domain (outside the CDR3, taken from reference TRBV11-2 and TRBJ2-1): EAGVAQSPRYKIIEKRQSVAFWCNPISGHATLYWYQQILGQGPKLLIQFQNNGVVDDSQLPKDRFSAERLKGVDSTLKIQPAKLEDSAVYLCASSFNAGDRQFFGPGTRLTVL.

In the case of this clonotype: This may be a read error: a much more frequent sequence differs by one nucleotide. In DNA, the CDR3 is TGCGCCAGCAGCTCACGACAGGGGAGCTTCGGTGAGCAGTACTTC. Translating gives CASSSRQGSFGEQYF. The chain couples TRBV5-1 to TRBJ2-5; 8 nucleotides line up with TRBD1. The CDR3 contains 15 residues. V lost 3 bases to trimming and J lost 11 bases; unmatched junction nucleotides: 15. Germline CDR1 is SGHRS and CDR2 is YFSETQ.

The CDR3 here is CASSLVHMGLAGDEQYF. CDR3 sequence (DNA): TGTGCCAGCAGCTTAGTGCATATGGGACTAGCGGGTGACGAGCAGTACTTC. The chain combines TRBV7-9 with TRBJ2-7; 12 nucleotides line up with TRBD2. The CDR3 is made up of 17 amino acids. Germline lookup yields CDR1 SEHNR and CDR2 FQNEAQ (reference sequence). The J segment lost 5 bases and the V segment lost 1 base, leaving 9 bases of the junction unmatched.

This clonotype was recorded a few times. CDR3 bases: TGTGCCAGCAATCTCAGGGGGGACGCTCGAAGGAATTCACCCCTCCACTTT. Translation gives CASNLRGDARRNSPLHF. This rearrangement joins TRBV6-6 to TRBJ1-6; 7 nucleotides match TRBD1. The CDR3 consists of 17 residues. Germline CDR1 and CDR2: MNHNY and SVGAGI (reference sequence). With 7 bases clipped from V and 7 bases from J, the junction kept 16 bases outside the gene matches.